The 5 T cell receptor beta chains given below trace back to one sample, sequenced in a study of chemoradiotherapy in HPV16-positive cancers. Clones were read by immunoSEQ multiplex PCR, and TCRdb kept only the in-frame ones, dropping some. The sample consists of fewer than 20,000 clones, about four fifths of them appearing once. Sample acquisition took place from a patient who underwent chemoradiotherapy. These receptors were taken from a human donor with HPV-associated anogenital cancer.

The J gene is TRBJ2-5, the V gene TRBV5-1; 10 bases are shared with TRBD1. Germline CDR1 reads SGHRS; CDR2 reads YFSETQ. The CDR3 runs to 15 residues. V trimming: 0 bases; J trimming: 5 bases; junction bases outside the gene matches: 4. CDR3 in DNA: TGCGCCAGCAGCTTGGGTGACAGGGGGCTTGAGACCCAGTACTTC. Its translation is CASSLGDRGLETQYF.

Only one count was recorded for this clone. The chain uses TRBV28 and TRBJ2-5; D might be TRBD1 (5 bases). Germline V gene lookup returns CDR1 MDHEN and CDR2 SYDVKM. The CDR3 runs 15 residues. V lost 3 bases, J lost 4 bases, and 15 bases lay in between. The CDR3 here is CASSFGATLVETQYF. Written as DNA, the CDR3 is TGTGCCAGCAGTTTTGGGGCTACCCTTGTAGAGACCCAGTACTTC.

The chain combines TRBV6-6 with TRBJ1-5, with D uncertain. V lost 0 bases and J 0 bases, leaving 6 bases between the germline ends. The germline gives CDR1 MNHNY, CDR2 SVGAGI (reference sequence). This CDR3 spans 15 amino acids. The CDR3 DNA is TGTGCCAGCAGTTACTCACAGTATAGCAATCAGCCCCAGCATTTT. As protein: CASSYSQYSNQPQHF.

The chain joins TRBV11-2 to TRBJ2-1, with no clear D. The CDR3 runs to 12 residues. Trimming took off 5 bases at V and 5 bases at J, with 7 bases between the two ends. Germline CDR1 and CDR2: SGHAT and FQNNGV. In DNA form, the CDR3 reads TGTGCCAGCAGCCAGGCTAACAATGAGCAGTTCTTC. It yields the protein CASSQANNEQFF.

The gene calls are TRBV7-9 and TRBJ2-1, with D uncertain. CDR1 SEHNR and CDR2 FQNEAQ come from the germline V gene (reference sequence). The CDR3 spans 12 residues. With 1 base removed from V and 10 bases from J, the gap between germline ends came to 8 bases. Here the CDR3 reads CASSLGIREQFF. The CDR3, as DNA: TGTGCCAGCAGCTTAGGTATACGAGAGCAGTTCTTC.